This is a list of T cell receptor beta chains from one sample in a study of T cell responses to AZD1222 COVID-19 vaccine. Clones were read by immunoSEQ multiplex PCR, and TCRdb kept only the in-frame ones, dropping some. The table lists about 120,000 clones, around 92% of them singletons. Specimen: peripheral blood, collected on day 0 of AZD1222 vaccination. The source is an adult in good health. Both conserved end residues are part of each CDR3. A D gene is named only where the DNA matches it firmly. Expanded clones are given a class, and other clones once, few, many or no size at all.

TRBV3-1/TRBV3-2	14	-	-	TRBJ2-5	TGTGCCAGCAGCCCGCGGGGGCCCCAAGAGACCCAGTACTTC	CASSPRGPQETQYF
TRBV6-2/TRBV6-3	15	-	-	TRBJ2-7	TGTGCCAGCAGTTCCCGACAGAACTTTAGGGACGAGCAGTACTTC	CASSSRQNFRDEQYF
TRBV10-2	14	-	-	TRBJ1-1	TGCGCCAGTACAGGTGGAGGATGGAACACTGAAGCTTTCTTT	CASTGGGWNTEAFF
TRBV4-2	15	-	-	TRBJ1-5	TGTGCCAGCAGCCAAGAGAGAGCCGGCAATCAGCCCCAGCATTTT	CASSQERAGNQPQHF
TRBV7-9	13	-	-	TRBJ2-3	TGTGCCAGCAGCGTGGGAGGACAAGATACGCAGTATTTT	CASSVGGQDTQYF
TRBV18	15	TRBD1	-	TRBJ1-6	TGTGCCAGCTCACTTCGAGGGACAGGGGATTCACCCCTCCACTTT	CASSLRGTGDSPLHF
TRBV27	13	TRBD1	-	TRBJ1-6	TGTGCCTCGACAGGGAACTATAATTCACCCCTCCACTTT	CASTGNYNSPLHF
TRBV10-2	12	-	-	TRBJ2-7	TGCGCCAGCAGTGAAGGGGTCAACGAGCAGTACTTC	CASSEGVNEQYF
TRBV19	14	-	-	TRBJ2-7	TGTGCCAGTAGTTCGGGTTGGGGTGGATACGAGCAGTACTTC	CASSSGWGGYEQYF
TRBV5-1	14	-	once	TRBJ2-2	TGCGCCAGCAGCTTTAGGCTAGCCACCGGGGAGCTGTTTTTT	CASSFRLATGELFF
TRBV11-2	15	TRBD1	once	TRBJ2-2	TGTGCCAGCAGCCGGGACAGGGCCTACACCGGGGAGCTGTTTTTT	CASSRDRAYTGELFF
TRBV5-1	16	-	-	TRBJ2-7	TGCGCCAGCAGCTTGGTTTCGGGAGATTACTCCTACGAGCAGTACTTC	CASSLVSGDYSYEQYF
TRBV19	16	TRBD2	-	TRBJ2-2	TGTGCCAGTAGTATAGGAGCGGGGGGGTCGGCCGGGGAGCTGTTTTTT	CASSIGAGGSAGELFF
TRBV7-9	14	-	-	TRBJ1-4	TGTGCCAGCAGGCTACAGGGAATTAATGAAAAACTGTTTTTT	CASRLQGINEKLFF
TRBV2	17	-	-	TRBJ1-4	TGTGCCAGCAGTGAAGTCGGGTCAGGGACAACTAATGAAAAACTGTTTTTT	CASSEVGSGTTNEKLFF
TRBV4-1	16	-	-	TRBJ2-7	TGCGCCAGCAGCCAAGATCTTCAGGGGCCTCTTAACGAGCAGTACTTC	CASSQDLQGPLNEQYF
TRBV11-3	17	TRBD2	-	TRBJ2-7	TGTGCCAGCAGCCCTCCTCTAAGAGCGGGGGGCGGAGACGAGCAGTACTTC	CASSPPLRAGGGDEQYF
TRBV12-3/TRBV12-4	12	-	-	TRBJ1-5	TGTGCCAGCAGTTCACCCGGCAGGCCCCAGCATTTT	CASSSPGRPQHF
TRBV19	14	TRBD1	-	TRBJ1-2	TGTGCCAGTAGTTCCCAGGACAGGGTGGGCGGCTACACCTTC	CASSSQDRVGGYTF
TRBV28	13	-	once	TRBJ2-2	TGTGCCAGCAGTTTTGATGCCACCGGGGAGCTGTTTTTT	CASSFDATGELFF
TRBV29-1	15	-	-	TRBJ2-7	TGCAGCGTCCGAGGGGGTGCCTCGAGCTCCTACGAGCAGTACTTC	CSVRGGASSSYEQYF
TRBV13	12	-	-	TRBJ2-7	TGTGCCAGCAGCTCGGGTGTCTACGAGCAGTACTTC	CASSSGVYEQYF
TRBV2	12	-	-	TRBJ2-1	TGTGCCAGCGTGGCTAGCTACAATGAGCAGTTCTTC	CASVASYNEQFF
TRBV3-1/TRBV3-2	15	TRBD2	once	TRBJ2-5	TGTGCCAGCAGACCGGAGGGGACTAGCATGGAGACCCAGTACTTC	CASRPEGTSMETQYF
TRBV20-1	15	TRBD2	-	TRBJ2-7	TGCAGTGCTAGTACTACTAGCGGGCTCTCCTACGAGCAGTACTTC	CSASTTSGLSYEQYF
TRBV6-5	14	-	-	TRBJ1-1	TGTGCCAGCAGCCCCACTCGACAGAACACTGAAGCTTTCTTT	CASSPTRQNTEAFF
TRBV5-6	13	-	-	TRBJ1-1	TGTGCCAGCAGCTTGGGGGCCCTAGCCCAAGCTTTCTTT	CASSLGALAQAFF
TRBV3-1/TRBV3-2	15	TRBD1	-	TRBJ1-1	TGTGCCAGCAGCCAGGGGAACAGGGGGAACACTGAAGCTTTCTTT	CASSQGNRGNTEAFF
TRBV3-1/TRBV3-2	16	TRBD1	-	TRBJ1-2	TGTGCCAGCAGCCAAGAGGGGACAGGGGGTAACTATGGCTACACCTTC	CASSQEGTGGNYGYTF